This TCR beta chain is drawn from a study of persistence of HIV-infected CD4 T cells. The germline V gene encodes CDR1 SGHNT and CDR2 YYREEE (reference sequence). This CDR3 region has 14 residues. Deletions cut 0 bases from V and 6 bases from J, with 9 bases between. As to this clone: Its antigen is as yet unknown.

The libraries were made with immunoSEQ version 4 in survey mode. Profiling relied on immunoSEQ multiplex PCR, and the TCRdb table lists in-frame clones only, not all of them. The sample consists of approximately 34,000 clones, roughly 82% of them appearing once. General observations from the study: Compared with CD3/CD28-stimulated cells, CMV- and Gag-responding cells showed lower TCRbeta richness.

Cells were stimulated with overlapping HIV-1 Gag 15-mer peptides. Memory cells lacking CD40L and CD69 with high CD45RO were sorted. The chain links TRBV5-4 to TRBJ2-2; D is perhaps TRBD1 (6 bases). The TCR sequence derives from an adult woman with HIV who was CMV-seropositive. Sequenced here: CD4+ T cells sorted from PBMCs after approximately 19-hour stimulation, sampled from a patient who received antiretroviral therapy. CDR3 nucleotides: TGTGCCAGCAGCTTGGCAGGGGTTGCCGGGGAGCTGTTTTTT. The encoded protein is CASSLAGVAGELFF.